This is a list of T cell receptor beta chains from one sample in a study of T cell responses to AZD1222 COVID-19 vaccine. Sequencing used immunoSEQ multiplex PCR; TCRdb keeps in-frame clones, though not all of them. This table holds approximately 180,000 clones, about 86% found once. The sequences come from peripheral blood, collected on day 0 of AZD1222 vaccination. These TCRs come from an adult in good health. CDR3s include the opening cysteine and the closing phenylalanine or tryptophan. Size is stated for part of the rows, as once, few or many counts, or as a class when the clone is expanded.

clone_size: NA
v_call: TRBV18
cdr3_aa: CASSTKETQYF

clone_size: few
v_call: TRBV30
cdr3_aa: CAWSVRGQGFSPLHF

clone_size: NA
v_call: TRBV20-1
cdr3_aa: CSARGPDEQYF

clone_size: NA
v_call: TRBV30
cdr3_aa: CAWSEEVPSYNSPLHF

clone_size: NA
v_call: TRBV30
cdr3_aa: CASIINDRSYGYTF

clone_size: NA
v_call: TRBV7-6
cdr3_aa: CASRSTGPHSGANVLTF

clone_size: NA
v_call: TRBV28
cdr3_aa: CASGALYSYGYTF

clone_size: NA
v_call: TRBV29-1
cdr3_aa: CSAKGDNNSPLHF

clone_size: NA
v_call: TRBV4-3
cdr3_aa: CASSRRPSLNSPLHF

clone_size: once
v_call: TRBV5-6
cdr3_aa: CASSVPGQGVNTEAFF

clone_size: NA
v_call: TRBV30
cdr3_aa: CAWSVRYFYEQFF

clone_size: NA
v_call: TRBV3-1/TRBV3-2
cdr3_aa: CASSQGTLFTDTQYF

clone_size: few
v_call: TRBV3-1/TRBV3-2
cdr3_aa: CASSQGTGNQPQHF

clone_size: NA
v_call: TRBV19
cdr3_aa: CASSTSGGPYNEQFF

clone_size: NA
v_call: TRBV7-8
cdr3_aa: CASSPGESTEAFF

clone_size: NA
v_call: TRBV30
cdr3_aa: CAWSVHGTGNTEAFF

clone_size: NA
v_call: TRBV12-3/TRBV12-4
cdr3_aa: CASSRGVNHEQFF

clone_size: NA
v_call: TRBV28
cdr3_aa: CASSSPSGTSYNSPLHF

clone_size: few
v_call: TRBV4-1
cdr3_aa: CASSQEGSRGLKYGYTF

clone_size: NA
v_call: TRBV7-2
cdr3_aa: CASSLFGQGQAFF

clone_size: once
v_call: TRBV9
cdr3_aa: CASSVLGLGTDTQYF

clone_size: NA
v_call: TRBV9
cdr3_aa: CASSVTSGDTYEQYF

clone_size: NA
v_call: TRBV27
cdr3_aa: CASSPRDRLTYEQYF

clone_size: NA
v_call: TRBV3-1/TRBV3-2
cdr3_aa: CASSQDLRPISQETQYF

clone_size: NA
v_call: TRBV3-1/TRBV3-2
cdr3_aa: CASSQGGAGELFF

clone_size: few
v_call: TRBV6-5
cdr3_aa: CASSYSSRGYGYTF

clone_size: NA
v_call: TRBV21-1
cdr3_aa: CASSKVGDRTSYEQYF

clone_size: NA
v_call: TRBV7-9
cdr3_aa: CASSLWGTGEFYEQYF

clone_size: NA
v_call: TRBV6-1
cdr3_aa: CASSEAGQFNQPQHF

clone_size: NA
v_call: TRBV7-2
cdr3_aa: CASSLGGTSEQYF

clone_size: NA
v_call: TRBV19
cdr3_aa: CASSIVASAVSYEQYF

clone_size: NA
v_call: TRBV7-9
cdr3_aa: CASSLDAGIGIGETQYF

clone_size: NA
v_call: TRBV28
cdr3_aa: CASSLGGYGYTF

clone_size: once
v_call: TRBV4-1
cdr3_aa: CASSQGLAGDYEQYF

clone_size: NA
v_call: TRBV27
cdr3_aa: CASSYAGTGGWIQYF

clone_size: NA
v_call: TRBV7-6
cdr3_aa: CASSAAGRGAILDTQYF

clone_size: NA
v_call: TRBV7-6
cdr3_aa: CASSLEDRGTYEQYF

clone_size: NA
v_call: TRBV7-2
cdr3_aa: CASSYGGNYGYTF

clone_size: NA
v_call: TRBV6-5
cdr3_aa: CASRGPGGGIHEQFF

clone_size: NA
v_call: TRBV15
cdr3_aa: CATSRSDRGTNTEAFF

clone_size: NA
v_call: TRBV5-1
cdr3_aa: CASSLGRGRDTEAFF

clone_size: NA
v_call: TRBV29-1
cdr3_aa: CSVEALAGSSYEQYF

clone_size: NA
v_call: TRBV18
cdr3_aa: CASSPLFGDEQFF

clone_size: NA
v_call: TRBV3-1/TRBV3-2
cdr3_aa: CASSSNTEAFF

clone_size: NA
v_call: TRBV9
cdr3_aa: CASSSLVSGNTIYF

clone_size: NA
v_call: TRBV6-5
cdr3_aa: CASSGTTGQGYTF

clone_size: NA
v_call: TRBV30
cdr3_aa: CAWDRGQDQPQHF

clone_size: NA
v_call: TRBV7-9
cdr3_aa: CASSPFRGATNEKLFF

clone_size: NA
v_call: TRBV28
cdr3_aa: CASSSPSTGNTGELFF

clone_size: NA
v_call: TRBV4-1
cdr3_aa: CASSQEGTTFGKLFF

clone_size: many
v_call: TRBV6-5
cdr3_aa: CASSYGGGEAFF

clone_size: few
v_call: TRBV10-3
cdr3_aa: CAISRDREVTEAFF

clone_size: NA
v_call: TRBV3-1/TRBV3-2
cdr3_aa: CASSRDREPFNYGYTF

clone_size: NA
v_call: TRBV6-5
cdr3_aa: CASSSRGHGYTF

clone_size: NA
v_call: TRBV18
cdr3_aa: CASSPNLQGATGELFF

clone_size: NA
v_call: TRBV11-2
cdr3_aa: CASSLGEAPYEQYF

clone_size: once
v_call: TRBV5-5
cdr3_aa: CASSLVGGNGQPQHF

clone_size: NA
v_call: TRBV7-9
cdr3_aa: CASSLVGLGNSPLHF

clone_size: NA
v_call: TRBV7-8
cdr3_aa: CASSPSRLLLGGEQFF